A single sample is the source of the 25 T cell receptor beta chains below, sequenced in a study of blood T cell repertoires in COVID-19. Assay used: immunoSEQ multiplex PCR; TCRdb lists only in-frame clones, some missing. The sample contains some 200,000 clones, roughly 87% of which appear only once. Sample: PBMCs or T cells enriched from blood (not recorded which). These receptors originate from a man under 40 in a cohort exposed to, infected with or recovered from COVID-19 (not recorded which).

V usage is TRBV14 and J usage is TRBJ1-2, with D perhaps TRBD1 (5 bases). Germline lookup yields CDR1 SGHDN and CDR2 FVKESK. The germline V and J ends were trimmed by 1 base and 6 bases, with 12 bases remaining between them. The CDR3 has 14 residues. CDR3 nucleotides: TGTGCCAGCAGCCAAGTCGGGAGGGGTGATGGCTACACCTTC. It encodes CASSQVGRGDGYTF.

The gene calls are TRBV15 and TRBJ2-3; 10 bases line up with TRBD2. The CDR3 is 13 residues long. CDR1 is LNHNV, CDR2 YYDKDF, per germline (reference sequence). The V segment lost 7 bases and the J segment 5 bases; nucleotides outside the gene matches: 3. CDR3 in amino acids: CATKREGLDTQYF. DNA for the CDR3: TGTGCCACCAAGCGGGAGGGCTTAGATACGCAGTATTTT.

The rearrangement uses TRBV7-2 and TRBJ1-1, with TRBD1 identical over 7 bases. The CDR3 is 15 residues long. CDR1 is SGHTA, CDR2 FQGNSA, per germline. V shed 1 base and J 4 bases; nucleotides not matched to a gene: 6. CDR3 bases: TGTGCCAGCAGCTTAGATACAGGGGTGGGCACTGAAGCTTTCTTT. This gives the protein CASSLDTGVGTEAFF.

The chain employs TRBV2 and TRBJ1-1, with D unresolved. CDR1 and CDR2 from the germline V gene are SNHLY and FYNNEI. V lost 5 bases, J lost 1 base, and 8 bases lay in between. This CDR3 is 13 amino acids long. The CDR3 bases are TGTGCCAGCAGTCGGGATACGAACACTGAAGCTTTCTTT. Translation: CASSRDTNTEAFF.

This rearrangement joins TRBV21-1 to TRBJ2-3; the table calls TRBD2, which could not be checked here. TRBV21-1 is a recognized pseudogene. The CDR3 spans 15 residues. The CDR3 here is CASKGGGMSTDTQYF. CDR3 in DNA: TGTGCCAGCAAAGGAGGAGGGATGAGCACAGATACGCAGTATTTT.

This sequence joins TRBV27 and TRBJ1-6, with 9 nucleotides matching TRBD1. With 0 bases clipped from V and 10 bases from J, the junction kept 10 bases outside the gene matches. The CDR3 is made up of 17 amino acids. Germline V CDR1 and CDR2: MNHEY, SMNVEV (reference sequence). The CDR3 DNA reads TGTGCCAGCAGTTTATCGAATGAGGGGACAGGGCGCTCACCCCTCCACTTT. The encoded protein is CASSLSNEGTGRSPLHF.

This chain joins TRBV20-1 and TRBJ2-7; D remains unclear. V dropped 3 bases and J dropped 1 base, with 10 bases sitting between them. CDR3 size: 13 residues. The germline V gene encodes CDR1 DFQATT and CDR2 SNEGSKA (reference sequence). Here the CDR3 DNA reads TGCAGTGCTAGTAATGCCGGTTCCTACGAGCAGTACTTC. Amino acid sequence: CSASNAGSYEQYF.

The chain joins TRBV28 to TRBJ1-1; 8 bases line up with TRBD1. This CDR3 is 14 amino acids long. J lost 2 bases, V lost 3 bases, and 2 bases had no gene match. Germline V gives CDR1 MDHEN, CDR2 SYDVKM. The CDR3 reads CASSLQGANTEAFF. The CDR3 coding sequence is TGTGCCAGCAGTTTGCAGGGGGCTAACACTGAAGCTTTCTTT.

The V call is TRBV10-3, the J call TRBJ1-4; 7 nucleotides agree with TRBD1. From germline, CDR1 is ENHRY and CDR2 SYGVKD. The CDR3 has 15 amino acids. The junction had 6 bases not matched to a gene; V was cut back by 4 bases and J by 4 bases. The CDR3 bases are TGTGCCATCAGTGCCTCGACAGGGCTTAATGAAAAACTGTTTTTT. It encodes CAISASTGLNEKLFF.

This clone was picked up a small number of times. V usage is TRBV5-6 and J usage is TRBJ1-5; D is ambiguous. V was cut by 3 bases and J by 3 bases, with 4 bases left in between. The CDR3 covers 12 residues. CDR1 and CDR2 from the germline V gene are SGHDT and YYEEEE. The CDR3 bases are TGTGCCAGCAGCTCTAACAATCAGCCCCAGCATTTT. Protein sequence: CASSSNNQPQHF.

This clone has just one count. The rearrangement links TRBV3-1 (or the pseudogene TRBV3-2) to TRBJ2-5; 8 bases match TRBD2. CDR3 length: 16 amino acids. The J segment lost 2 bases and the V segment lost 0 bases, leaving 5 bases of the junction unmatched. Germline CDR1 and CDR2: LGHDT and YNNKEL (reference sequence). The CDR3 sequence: CASSQEGLAGQETQYF. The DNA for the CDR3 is TGTGCCAGCAGCCAAGAAGGATTAGCGGGACAAGAGACCCAGTACTTC.

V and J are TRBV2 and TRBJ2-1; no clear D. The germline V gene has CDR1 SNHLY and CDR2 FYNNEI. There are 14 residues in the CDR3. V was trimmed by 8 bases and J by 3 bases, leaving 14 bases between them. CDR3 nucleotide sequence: TGTGCCAGCGGTTTGGCCCAAAACTACAATGAGCAGTTCTTC. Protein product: CASGLAQNYNEQFF.

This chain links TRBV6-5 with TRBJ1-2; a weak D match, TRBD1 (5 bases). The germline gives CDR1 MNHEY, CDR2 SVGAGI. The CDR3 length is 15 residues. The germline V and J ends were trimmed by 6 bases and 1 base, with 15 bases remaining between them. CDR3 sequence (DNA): TGTGCCAGCAGCCCCGACAGAGCGTTTAACTATGGCTACACCTTC. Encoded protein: CASSPDRAFNYGYTF.

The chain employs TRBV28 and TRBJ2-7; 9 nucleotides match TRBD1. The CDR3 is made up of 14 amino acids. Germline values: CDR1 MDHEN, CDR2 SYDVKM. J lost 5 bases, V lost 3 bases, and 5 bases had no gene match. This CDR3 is CASSLTGGRDEQYF. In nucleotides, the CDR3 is TGTGCCAGCAGTTTGACAGGGGGTAGAGACGAGCAGTACTTC.

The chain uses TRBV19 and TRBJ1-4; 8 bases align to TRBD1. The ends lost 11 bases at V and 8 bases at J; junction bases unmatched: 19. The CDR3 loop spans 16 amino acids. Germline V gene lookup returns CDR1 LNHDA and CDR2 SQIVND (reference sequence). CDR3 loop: CAAEPTYGTGGEKLFF. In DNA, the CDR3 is TGTGCCGCCGAACCAACCTACGGGACAGGTGGCGAAAAACTGTTTTTT.

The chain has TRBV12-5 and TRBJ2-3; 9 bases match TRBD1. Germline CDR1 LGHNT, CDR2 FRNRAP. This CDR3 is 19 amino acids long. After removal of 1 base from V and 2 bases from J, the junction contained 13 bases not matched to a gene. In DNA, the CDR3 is TGTGCTAGTGGTTTGGCCGGGCTTGGACAGGGGAGGTACACAGATACGCAGTATTTT. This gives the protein CASGLAGLGQGRYTDTQYF. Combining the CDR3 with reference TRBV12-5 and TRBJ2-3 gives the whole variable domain DARVTQTPRHKVTEMGQEVTMRCQPILGHNTVFWYRQTMMQGLELLAYFRNRAPLDDSGMPKDRFSAEMPDATLATLKIQPSEPRDSAVYFCASGLAGLGQGRYTDTQYFGPGTRLTVL.

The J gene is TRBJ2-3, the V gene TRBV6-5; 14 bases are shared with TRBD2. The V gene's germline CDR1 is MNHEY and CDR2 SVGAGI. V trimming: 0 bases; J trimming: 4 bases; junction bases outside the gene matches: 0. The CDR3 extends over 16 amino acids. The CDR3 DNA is TGTGCCAGCAGTTACTCGGGACTAGCGGGAGCAGATACGCAGTATTTT. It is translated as CASSYSGLAGADTQYF.

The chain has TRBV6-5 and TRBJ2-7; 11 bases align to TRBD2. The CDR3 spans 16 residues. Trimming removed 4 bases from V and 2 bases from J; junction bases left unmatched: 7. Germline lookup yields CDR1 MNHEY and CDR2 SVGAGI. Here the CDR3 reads CASSSRLAGTAYEQYF. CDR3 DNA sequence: TGTGCCAGCAGTTCAAGACTAGCGGGAACAGCCTACGAGCAGTACTTC.

In nucleotides, the CDR3 is TGTGCCAGCTCCCTTCAGGGGGCCGGGAAACGGAACACTGAAGCTTTCTTT. Amino acid sequence: CASSLQGAGKRNTEAFF. The chain recombines TRBV18 with TRBJ1-1; 8 nucleotides line up with TRBD1. After removal of 6 bases from V and 1 base from J, the junction contained 13 bases not matched to a gene. The CDR3 is made up of 17 amino acids. Germline V gives CDR1 KGHSH, CDR2 LQKENI.

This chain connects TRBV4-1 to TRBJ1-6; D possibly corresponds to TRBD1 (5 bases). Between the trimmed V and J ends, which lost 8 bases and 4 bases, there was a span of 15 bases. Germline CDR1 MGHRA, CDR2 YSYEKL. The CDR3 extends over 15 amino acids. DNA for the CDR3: TGCGCCAGCGCGGGGGAGCCGACATATAATTCACCCCTCCACTTT. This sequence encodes CASAGEPTYNSPLHF.

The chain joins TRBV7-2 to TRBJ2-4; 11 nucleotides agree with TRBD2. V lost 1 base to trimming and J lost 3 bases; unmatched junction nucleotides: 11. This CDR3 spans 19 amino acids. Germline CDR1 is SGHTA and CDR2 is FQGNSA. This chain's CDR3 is CASSLDAGTSGTYKNIQYF. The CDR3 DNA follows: TGTGCCAGCAGCTTAGATGCGGGGACTAGCGGAACCTACAAAAACATTCAGTACTTC.

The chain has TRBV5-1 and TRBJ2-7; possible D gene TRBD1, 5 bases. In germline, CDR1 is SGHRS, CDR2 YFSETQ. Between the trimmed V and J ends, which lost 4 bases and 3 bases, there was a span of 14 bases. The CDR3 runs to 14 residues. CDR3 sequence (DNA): TGCGCCAGCAGCCCAGTTGGGGCTCACTACGAGCAGTACTTC. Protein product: CASSPVGAHYEQYF. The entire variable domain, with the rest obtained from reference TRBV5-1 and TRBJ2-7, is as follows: KAGVTQTPRYLIKTRGQQVTLSCSPISGHRSVSWYQQTPGQGLQFLFEYFSETQRNKGNFPGRFSGRQFSNSRSEMNVSTLELGDSALYLCASSPVGAHYEQYFGPGTRLTVT.

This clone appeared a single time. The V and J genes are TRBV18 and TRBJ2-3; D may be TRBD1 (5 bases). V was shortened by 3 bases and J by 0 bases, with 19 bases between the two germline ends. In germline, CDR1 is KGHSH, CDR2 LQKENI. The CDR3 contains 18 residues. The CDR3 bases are TGTGCCAGCTCACCCCTCCAGGCAGGAAAGGGGAGCACAGATACGCAGTATTTT. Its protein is CASSPLQAGKGSTDTQYF.

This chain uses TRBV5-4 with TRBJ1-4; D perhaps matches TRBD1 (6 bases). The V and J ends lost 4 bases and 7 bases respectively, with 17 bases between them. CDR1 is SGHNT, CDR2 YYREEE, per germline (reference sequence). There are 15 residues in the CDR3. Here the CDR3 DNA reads TGTGCCAGCAGCCCTGAGTGGGGGCGCGGTGAAAAACTGTTTTTT. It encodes CASSPEWGRGEKLFF.

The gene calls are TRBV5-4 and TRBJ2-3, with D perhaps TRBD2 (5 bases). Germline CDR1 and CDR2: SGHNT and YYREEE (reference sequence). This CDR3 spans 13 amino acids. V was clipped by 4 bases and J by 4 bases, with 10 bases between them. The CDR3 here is CASSLDFPDTQYF. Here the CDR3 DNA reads TGTGCCAGCAGCCTGGACTTCCCAGATACGCAGTATTTT.